These 16 T cell receptor beta chains were all obtained from the same sample, sequenced in a study of CD8 T cells in Susac syndrome. Reverse transcription of about 0.5 to 1 ug RNA used random hexamers. TCRdb ran MiXCR on the immunoSEQ multiplex PCR reads and lists one entry per CDR3 protein. The sample has approximately 140,000 distinct CDR3 sequences, over 80% seen once; the top ten hold roughly 0.5%. Sequenced sample: CD8+ T cells from PBMCs. These receptors all stem from a human donor with multiple sclerosis.

The chain is built from TRBV6-2 or TRBV6-3 and TRBJ2-7, with 13 bases fitting TRBD2. This CDR3 spans 19 amino acids. V lost 2 bases, J lost 1 base, and 11 bases stayed unmatched. Germline loops: CDR1 MNHEY, CDR2 SVGEGT. The CDR3 reads CASSYNSGLAGARSYEQYV. For the CDR3, the DNA is TGTGCCAGCAGTTACAATAGCGGACTAGCGGGAGCTCGGTCCTACGAGCAGTACGTC.

This clonotype was found a few times. The rearrangement links TRBV6-1 to TRBJ1-5, with unresolved D. Trimming removed 7 bases from V and 2 bases from J, with 6 bases in between. Looked up from germline, CDR1 is MNHNS and CDR2 is SASEGT. The CDR3 has 12 amino acids. The CDR3 DNA follows: TGTGCCAGCACTCCCGGCAATCAGCCCCAGCATTTT. Amino acids: CASTPGNQPQHF.

This rearrangement joins TRBV27 to TRBJ1-2; D unclear. The CDR3 contains 12 residues. Trimming cost V 5 bases and J 5 bases, with 9 bases left between them. Per the germline V gene, CDR1 is MNHEY and CDR2 is SMNVEV (reference sequence). The chain's CDR3 is CASSPGRYGYTF. The CDR3 DNA sequence: TGTGCCAGCAGTCCCGGGAGGTATGGCTACACCTTC.

There are a few counts of this clonotype. This sequence joins TRBV7-2 and TRBJ2-2; no definite D call. Germline V CDR1 and CDR2: SGHTA, FQGNSA. The CDR3 is 18 residues long. Deletions cut 5 bases from V and 5 bases from J, with 24 bases between. The CDR3 coding sequence is TGTGCCAGCAGCCCAACCCATAGACGGCAGGCGATGACCGGGGAGCTGTTTTTT. Its translation is CASSPTHRRQAMTGELFF.

This clonotype came up a few times. The chain recombines TRBV6-1 with TRBJ2-7, with 8 bases matching TRBD2. This CDR3 comprises 17 residues. The germline gives CDR1 MNHNS, CDR2 SASEGT. The J segment lost 2 bases and the V segment lost 0 bases, leaving 9 bases of the junction unmatched. DNA for the CDR3: TGTGCCAGCAGTGAAGCATTTAAACTAGCGGAAACCTACGAGCAGTACTTC. It encodes CASSEAFKLAETYEQYF.

The rearrangement uses TRBV28 and TRBJ1-1, with D tentatively TRBD1 (5 bases). The CDR3 runs 14 residues. Germline V gene lookup returns CDR1 MDHEN and CDR2 SYDVKM. V lost 3 bases, J lost 8 bases, and 16 bases lay in between. CDR3 DNA: TGTGCCAGCAGTTTTATTGGGGACCTTAAAGAAGCTTTCTTT. Residues: CASSFIGDLKEAFF.

The chain uses TRBV4-2 and TRBJ1-1; D unresolved. This CDR3 region has 15 residues. Germline loops: CDR1 LGHNA, CDR2 YNFKEQ. The V end lost 0 bases, the J end lost 4 bases, and 12 bases lay between the germline ends. CDR3 in amino acids: CASSQDPMSGTEAFF. The DNA for the CDR3 is TGTGCCAGCAGCCAAGATCCCATGAGTGGCACTGAAGCTTTCTTT.

The CDR3 loop reads CASSLGRGTDTQYF. The DNA for the CDR3 is TGTGCCAGCAGCTTGGGTCGGGGCACAGATACGCAGTATTTT. The rearrangement links TRBV27 to TRBJ2-3, with no clear D. The V end was cut by 6 bases, the J end by 1 base, with 11 bases between. Germline lookup yields CDR1 MNHEY and CDR2 SMNVEV (reference sequence). This CDR3 spans 14 amino acids.

The chain uses TRBV27 and TRBJ1-6; 7 bases agree with TRBD1. CDR3 length equals 14 residues. CDR1 is MNHEY and CDR2 is SMNVEV in the germline V gene (reference sequence). Germline trimming cut 5 bases from V and 9 bases from J; bases unmatched to any gene: 7. This CDR3 is CASSNRGHGSPLHF. DNA of the CDR3: TGTGCCAGCAGTAACAGGGGTCACGGTTCACCCCTCCACTTT.

The chain carries TRBV6-5 and TRBJ2-1; unclear D gene. The CDR3 extends over 14 amino acids. Germline V gene sequence: CDR1 MNHEY, CDR2 SVGAGI. V was pared by 0 bases and J by 5 bases, with 8 bases between. DNA for the CDR3: TGTGCCAGCAGTTACTCGAATGGGGACAATGAGCAGTTCTTC. It is translated as CASSYSNGDNEQFF.

This chain connects TRBV5-1 to TRBJ2-1; perhaps TRBD1 as D (6 bases). CDR3 length equals 16 residues. The V end was cut by 8 bases, the J end by 6 bases, with 24 bases between. In germline, CDR1 is SGHRS, CDR2 YFSETQ. CDR3 coding DNA: TGCGCCAGTAGCCTACCAGGGGTAGTAGTACTCAATGAGCAGTTCTTC. It translates to CASSLPGVVVLNEQFF.

The J gene is TRBJ1-5, the V gene TRBV6-1; perhaps TRBD1 as D (5 bases). Germline CDR1 MNHNS, CDR2 SASEGT. Trimming removed 5 bases at V and 0 bases at J, with 8 bases between. The CDR3 is 14 residues long. The CDR3 DNA reads as TGTGCCAGCAGTACCGACAGTAGCAATCAGCCCCAGCATTTT. It yields the protein CASSTDSSNQPQHF.

V usage is TRBV4-2 and J usage is TRBJ2-1, with D tentatively TRBD1 (6 bases). Germline V gene data show CDR1 as LGHNA and CDR2 as YNFKEQ. This CDR3 has 20 amino acids. Between the trimmed V and J ends, which lost 0 bases and 0 bases, there was a span of 21 bases. CDR3 nucleotide sequence: TGTGCCAGCAGCCAAGATGATAGGCAGGGGTACCAAAGCTCCTACAATGAGCAGTTCTTC. Amino acids: CASSQDDRQGYQSSYNEQFF.

This rearrangement joins TRBV12-3 or TRBV12-4 to TRBJ2-5; TRBD2 matches 10 bases. Trimming took 4 bases from V and 5 from J; bases not matched to a gene: 13. The CDR3 is made up of 17 amino acids. In DNA form, the CDR3 reads TGTGCCAGCAGTTCCGGGACTAGCGTTCTTCCACGGGAGACCCAGTACTTC. Translation gives CASSSGTSVLPRETQYF.

This chain uses TRBV12-3 or TRBV12-4 with TRBJ2-7; the D is unclear. The CDR3 loop spans 13 amino acids. Trimming shortened V by 6 bases and J by 6 bases, and 15 bases separated the two germline ends. CDR3 sequence reads: CASSLMLLGEQYV. CDR3 in DNA: TGTGCCAGCAGCCTCATGCTTCTTGGCGAGCAGTACGTC.

The chain joins TRBV6-1 to TRBJ2-7; tentative D call: TRBD1 (6 bases). Germline V CDR1 and CDR2: MNHNS, SASEGT. This CDR3 has 13 amino acids. The ends were cut back, 3 bases at V and 3 bases at J, with 9 bases in the middle. Here the CDR3 reads CASSDGRGYEQYF. In DNA form, the CDR3 reads TGTGCCAGCAGTGACGGCAGGGGCTACGAGCAGTACTTC.